This TCR beta chain was documented in a study of T cells in Graves' hyperthyroidism and ophthalmopathy. Looking at the study overall: The initial diagnosis was the point when peripheral blood was collected, ahead of any treatment.

This clonotype was observed many times. Newly diagnosed hyperthyroidism patients aged 18 to 65 years had disease lasting under 2 months. The source material, RNA transcripts, was used to amplify TCR beta CDR3 regions. The HTBI set primed first-round TCR CDR3 RT-PCR. Using its own MiXCR run on the multiplex PCR reads, TCRdb lists one record per CDR3 protein. The sample includes roughly 510,000 distinct CDR3 sequences, under 25% of them seen just once. This TCR derives from a man in his late teens or twenties with Graves' hyperthyroidism. Specimen: blood.

DNA of the CDR3: TGCAGCGTTGAACGGGGGACAGGCTATGGCTACACCTTC. It codes for CSVERGTGYGYTF. The J gene is TRBJ1-2, the V gene TRBV29-1; TRBD1 aligns across 8 bases. Per the germline V gene, CDR1 is SQVTM and CDR2 is ANQGSEA. V trimming: 2 bases; J trimming: 4 bases; junction bases outside the gene matches: 3. The CDR3 is made up of 13 amino acids.